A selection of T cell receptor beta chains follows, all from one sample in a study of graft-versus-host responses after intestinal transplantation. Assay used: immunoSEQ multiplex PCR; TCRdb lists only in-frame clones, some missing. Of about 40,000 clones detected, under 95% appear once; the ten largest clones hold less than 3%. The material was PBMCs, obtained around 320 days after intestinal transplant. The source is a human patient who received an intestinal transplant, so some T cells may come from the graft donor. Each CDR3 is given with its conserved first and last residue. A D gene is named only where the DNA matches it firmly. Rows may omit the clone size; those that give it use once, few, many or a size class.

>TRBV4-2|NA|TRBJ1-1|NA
CASSQDRAGMRAFF
TGTGCCAGCAGCCAAGATCGGGCAGGGATGAGGGCTTTCTTT
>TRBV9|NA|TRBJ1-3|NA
CASSVVSGDPGNTIYF
TGTGCCAGCAGCGTAGTTAGCGGGGACCCTGGAAACACCATATATTTT
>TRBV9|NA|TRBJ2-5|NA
CASSVGVAVQETQYF
TGTGCCAGCAGCGTAGGGGTGGCGGTACAAGAGACCCAGTACTTC
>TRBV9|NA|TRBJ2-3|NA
CASSEDSSTDTQYF
TGTGCCAGCAGCGAGGACAGTAGCACAGATACGCAGTATTTT
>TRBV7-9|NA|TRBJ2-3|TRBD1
CASSLEGASTDTQYF
TGTGCCAGCAGCCTAGAGGGGGCTAGCACAGATACGCAGTATTTT
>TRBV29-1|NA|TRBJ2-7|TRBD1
CSVWTGAPRNEQYF
TGCAGCGTTTGGACAGGCGCCCCCAGAAACGAGCAGTACTTC
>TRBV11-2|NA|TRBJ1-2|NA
CASSLNSLYGYTF
TGTGCCAGCAGCTTAAACAGTTTATATGGCTACACCTTC
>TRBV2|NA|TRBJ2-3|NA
CASSDRGDTQYF
TGTGCCAGCAGTGACAGGGGAGATACGCAGTATTTT
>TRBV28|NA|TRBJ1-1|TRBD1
CASSFPGQPMNTEAFF
TGTGCCAGCAGTTTCCCGGGACAGCCCATGAACACTGAAGCTTTCTTT
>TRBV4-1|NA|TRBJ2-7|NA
CASSQDFPGDYEQYF
TGCGCCAGCAGCCAAGATTTCCCAGGGGACTACGAGCAGTACTTC
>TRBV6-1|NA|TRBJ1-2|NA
CASRREQRNYGYTF
TGTGCCAGCAGGAGAGAACAGCGGAACTATGGCTACACCTTC
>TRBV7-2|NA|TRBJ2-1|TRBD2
CASSLIAGNEQFF
TGTGCCAGCAGCCTTATAGCGGGCAATGAGCAGTTCTTC
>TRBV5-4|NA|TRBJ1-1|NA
CASSLKMFGYTEAFF
TGTGCCAGCAGCTTGAAGATGTTCGGGTACACTGAAGCTTTCTTT
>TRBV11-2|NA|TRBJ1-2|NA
CASSLKQGWGYTF
TGTGCCAGCAGCCTTAAACAGGGATGGGGCTACACCTTC
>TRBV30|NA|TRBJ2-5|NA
CAWSVGETQYF
TGTGCCTGGAGTGTGGGGGAGACCCAGTACTTC
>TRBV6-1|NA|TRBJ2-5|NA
CASSEFTGFRETQYF
TGTGCCAGCAGTGAATTCACAGGTTTCCGCGAGACCCAGTACTTC
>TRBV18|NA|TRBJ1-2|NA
CASSPTSTDNYGYTF
TGTGCCAGCTCACCGACGAGTACTGATAACTATGGCTACACCTTC
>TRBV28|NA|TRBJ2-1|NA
CASRHGGQYNEQFF
TGTGCCAGCAGACATGGGGGCCAATACAATGAGCAGTTCTTC
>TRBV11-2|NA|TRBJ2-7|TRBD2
CASSLLAGGTYEQYF
TGTGCCAGCAGCTTATTGGCGGGAGGAACCTACGAGCAGTACTTC
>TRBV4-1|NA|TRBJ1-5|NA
CASSQIVRKQPQHF
TGCGCCAGCAGCCAAATAGTCAGAAAACAGCCCCAGCATTTT
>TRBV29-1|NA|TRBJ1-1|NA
CSDISWTADEAFF
TGCAGCGACATCAGCTGGACAGCTGATGAAGCTTTCTTT
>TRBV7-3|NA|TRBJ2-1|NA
CASSLGQGSKNEQFF
TGTGCCAGCAGCTTAGGCCAGGGGAGTAAGAATGAGCAGTTCTTC
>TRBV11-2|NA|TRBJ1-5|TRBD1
CASSLERGQDQPQHF
TGTGCCAGCAGCTTAGAGAGGGGGCAAGATCAGCCCCAGCATTTT
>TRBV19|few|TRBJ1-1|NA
CASSIRNTEAFF
TGTGCCAGTAGTATCAGGAACACTGAAGCTTTCTTT
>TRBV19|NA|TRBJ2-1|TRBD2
CASSMLPGRGKNEQFF
TGTGCCAGTAGTATGTTGCCCGGGAGGGGGAAGAATGAGCAGTTCTTC
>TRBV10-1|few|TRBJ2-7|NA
CASRRVGAYEQYF
TGCGCCAGCAGAAGGGTTGGGGCCTACGAGCAGTACTTC
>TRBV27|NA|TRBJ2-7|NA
CASSPGRGYEQYF
TGTGCCAGCAGTCCAGGCCGAGGTTACGAGCAGTACTTC
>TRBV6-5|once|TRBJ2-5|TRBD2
CASSFRTSGYQETQYF
TGTGCCAGCAGTTTCAGGACTAGCGGGTACCAAGAGACCCAGTACTTC
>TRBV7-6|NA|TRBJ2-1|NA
CASSPLTGGRPYNEQFF
TGTGCCAGCAGCCCCCTGACTGGGGGGCGACCCTACAATGAGCAGTTCTTC
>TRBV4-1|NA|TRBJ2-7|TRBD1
CASSHPLKGTGPYEQYF
TGCGCCAGCAGCCATCCCTTAAAGGGGACAGGACCCTACGAGCAGTACTTC
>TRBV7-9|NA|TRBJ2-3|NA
CASSLLPEGDTDTQYF
TGTGCCAGCAGCCTCCTACCAGAAGGGGATACAGATACGCAGTATTTT
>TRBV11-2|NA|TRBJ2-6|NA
CASSLDDRSGANVLTF
TGTGCCAGCAGCTTAGACGACAGGTCTGGGGCCAACGTCCTGACTTTC
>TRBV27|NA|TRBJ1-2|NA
CASSIYSSRGAHGYTF
TGTGCCAGCAGTATCTACTCTTCCCGAGGGGCGCATGGCTACACCTTC
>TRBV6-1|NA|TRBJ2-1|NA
CASSPWALGGNEQFF
TGTGCCAGCAGTCCATGGGCTCTCGGGGGCAATGAGCAGTTCTTC
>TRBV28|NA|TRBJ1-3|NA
CASSPTGISGNTIYF
TGTGCCAGCAGTCCGACTGGGATCTCTGGAAACACCATATATTTT
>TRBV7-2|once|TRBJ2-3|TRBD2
CASSSGLATDTQYF
TGTGCCAGCAGTTCAGGACTAGCCACAGATACGCAGTATTTT
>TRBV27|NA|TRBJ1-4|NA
CASSLRGAPGEKLFF
TGTGCCAGCAGTTTGAGGGGGGCGCCGGGTGAAAAACTGTTTTTT
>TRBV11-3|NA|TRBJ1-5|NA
CASSHGPERRNQPQHF
TGTGCCAGCAGCCACGGACCTGAGAGGCGCAATCAGCCCCAGCATTTT
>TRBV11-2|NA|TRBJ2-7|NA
CASSLAVSYEQYF
TGTGCCAGCAGCTTAGCAGTCTCCTACGAGCAGTACTTC
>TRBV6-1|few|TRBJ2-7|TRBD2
CASSELRQIVRAGVNYEQYF
TGTGCCAGCAGTGAACTGCGGCAGATAGTTCGAGCGGGGGTTAACTACGAGCAGTACTTC
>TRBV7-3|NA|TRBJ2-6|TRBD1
CASSSPGGASGANVLTF
TGTGCCAGCAGCTCACCAGGGGGCGCGTCTGGGGCCAACGTCCTGACTTTC
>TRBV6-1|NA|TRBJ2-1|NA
CASSALLSSYNEQFF
TGTGCCAGCAGTGCGCTTTTGTCCTCCTACAATGAGCAGTTCTTC
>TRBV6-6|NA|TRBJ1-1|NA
CASSYDPATNTEAFF
TGTGCCAGCAGTTACGACCCAGCCACGAACACTGAAGCTTTCTTT
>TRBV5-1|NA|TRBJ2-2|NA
CASTPLGGRTGELFF
TGCGCCAGTACTCCCCTAGGGGGGCGGACCGGGGAGCTGTTTTTT
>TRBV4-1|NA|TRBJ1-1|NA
CASSQDDEGPPPTLNTEAFF
TGCGCCAGCAGCCAAGATGACGAGGGGCCACCTCCTACTTTGAACACTGAAGCTTTCTTT
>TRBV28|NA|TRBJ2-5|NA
CASSRNRAMGQETQYF
TGTGCCAGCAGTCGGAATCGGGCTATGGGGCAAGAGACCCAGTACTTC
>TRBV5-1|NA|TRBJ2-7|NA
CASSLGGASYEQYF
TGCGCCAGCAGCTTGGGTGGAGCTTCCTACGAGCAGTACTTC
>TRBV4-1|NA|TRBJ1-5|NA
CASSQERARSRQPQHF
TGCGCCAGCAGCCAAGAAAGGGCTAGATCTCGACAGCCCCAGCATTTT